The present T cell receptor beta chain was sequenced within a study of coeliac disease. Study conclusions and caveats: Lower clonality than controls marked TRB and TRG repertoires from active celiac intraepithelial and lamina propria samples.

Here immunoSEQ multiplex PCR was the method, and the copy in TCRdb shows in-frame clones only, minus some. The sample has over 8,000 clones, approximately 60% seen once. The length of the CDR3 is 12 residues. CDR1 and CDR2 (germline): SGHVS, FNYEAQ. Trimming left V 3 bases short and J 9 bases short, with 9 bases between. Of note for this clone: Its antigen remains unidentified.

Sequencing used one aliquot of about 500,000 cells per fraction. The gene calls are TRBV7-6 and TRBJ2-1; no firm D call. The TCR originated in a woman aged 55-75 years with celiac disease. The sequencing sample was made of intraepithelial lymphocytes from the gut. Here the CDR3 reads CASSFMSSEQFF. In DNA form, the CDR3 reads TGTGCCAGCAGCTTCATGTCCAGTGAGCAGTTCTTC.